These 27 T cell receptor beta chains came from one sample sequenced in a study of blood T cell repertoires in COVID-19. Profiling relied on immunoSEQ multiplex PCR, and the TCRdb table lists in-frame clones only, not all of them. Among about 220,000 clones listed, 75% to 90% were seen once. The sequenced sample consisted of PBMCs or T cells enriched from blood (not recorded which). These receptors all stem from a woman aged 18-29 years in a cohort exposed to, infected with or recovered from COVID-19 (not recorded which).

V and J are TRBV2 and TRBJ1-2; the D gene is possibly TRBD1 (6 bases). Germline loops: CDR1 SNHLY, CDR2 FYNNEI. The CDR3 runs to 15 residues. Trimming left V 7 bases short and J 5 bases short, with 20 bases between. The CDR3, as DNA: TGTGCCAGCACTATACAGGGATTACTCTCATATGGCTACACCTTC. Amino acids: CASTIQGLLSYGYTF.

The V gene is TRBV5-6, the J gene TRBJ2-2, with 9 positions matching TRBD2. Per germline, CDR1 SGHDT and CDR2 YYEEEE. This CDR3 spans 18 amino acids. V lost 0 bases, J lost 4 bases, and 10 bases stayed unmatched. For the CDR3, the DNA is TGTGCCAGCAGCTTGGGCCGACTAGCGGAGGGGGTCACCGGGGAGCTGTTTTTT. Its protein is CASSLGRLAEGVTGELFF.

This rearrangement joins TRBV3-1 (or the pseudogene TRBV3-2) to TRBJ1-2, with a weak D call TRBD1 (6 bases). CDR1 and CDR2 from the germline V gene are LGHDT and YNNKEL (reference sequence). The CDR3 is made up of 15 amino acids. Trimming shortened V by 1 base and J by 2 bases, and 11 bases separated the two germline ends. CDR3 amino acids: CASSQAGGANYGYTF. The CDR3 DNA sequence: TGTGCCAGCAGCCAAGCGGGGGGCGCGAACTATGGCTACACCTTC.

The chain links TRBV19 to TRBJ1-1; tentatively, D is TRBD1 (6 bases). This CDR3 spans 12 amino acids. Germline CDR1 LNHDA, CDR2 SQIVND (reference sequence). V lost 7 bases to trimming and J lost 4 bases, with 10 bases between them. CDR3 sequence reads: CASKGGGTEAFF. In DNA form, the CDR3 reads TGTGCCAGTAAGGGAGGGGGCACTGAAGCTTTCTTT.

The rearrangement joins TRBV2 to TRBJ1-5; a possible D gene is TRBD1 (5 bases). V was shortened by 1 base and J by 7 bases, with 17 bases between the two germline ends. The CDR3 runs 16 residues. Germline CDR1 is SNHLY and CDR2 is FYNNEI. DNA of the CDR3: TGTGCCAGCAGTGAAGGGTCCGGACACGACGGGCAGCCCCAGCATTTT. The encoded protein is CASSEGSGHDGQPQHF.

The chain is built from TRBV6-5 and TRBJ2-7, with 7 bases identical to TRBD1. Losses at the gene ends were 5 bases for V and 7 bases for J; bases not matched to a gene: 11. Germline V gene sequence: CDR1 MNHEY, CDR2 SVGAGI. The CDR3 spans 14 residues. The CDR3 here is CASSPQDRALEQYF. CDR3 nucleotides: TGTGCCAGCAGTCCACAAGACAGGGCCTTGGAGCAGTACTTC.

The chain uses TRBV3-1 (or the pseudogene TRBV3-2) and TRBJ2-1, with TRBD2 as a possible D gene (5 bases). Germline loops: CDR1 LGHDT, CDR2 YNNKEL (reference sequence). The CDR3 covers 14 residues. V dropped 2 bases and J dropped 4 bases, with 9 bases sitting between them. Here the CDR3 reads CASSQPGLYNEQFF. The CDR3 DNA sequence: TGTGCCAGCAGCCAACCGGGGTTGTACAATGAGCAGTTCTTC.

The rearrangement links TRBV19 to TRBJ2-6; D is unresolved. The V and J ends lost 4 bases and 4 bases respectively, with 8 bases between them. The CDR3 spans 14 residues. Germline V gives CDR1 LNHDA, CDR2 SQIVND (reference sequence). The CDR3 spells CASSSSSGANVLTF. In DNA form, the CDR3 reads TGTGCCAGTAGTAGCTCAAGCGGGGCCAACGTCCTGACTTTC. The full variable domain, completed using reference TRBV19 and TRBJ2-6, is DGGITQSPKYLFRKEGQNVTLSCEQNLNHDAMYWYRQDPGQGLRLIYYSQIVNDFQKGDIAEGYSVSREKKESFPLTVTSAQKNPTAFYLCASSSSSGANVLTFGAGSRLTVL.

This chain connects TRBV11-2 to TRBJ2-7; the match to TRBD1 covers 9 bases. The trim removed 5 bases at V and 4 bases at J, leaving 9 bases unmatched. CDR1 and CDR2 from the germline V gene are SGHAT and FQNNGV. The CDR3 spans 15 residues. This CDR3 reads CASSPTGGDLYEQYF. DNA for the CDR3: TGTGCCAGCAGCCCGACAGGGGGGGATCTATACGAGCAGTACTTC.

J is TRBJ2-1 and V is TRBV14; unclear D gene. Trimming left V 4 bases short and J 5 bases short, with 6 bases between. Per the germline V gene, CDR1 is SGHDN and CDR2 is FVKESK. The CDR3 totals 12 residues. The CDR3 reads CASSPPDNEQFF. The CDR3 DNA is TGTGCCAGCAGCCCGCCGGACAATGAGCAGTTCTTC. The full variable domain, with the rest looked up from reference TRBV14 and TRBJ2-1, is EAGVTQFPSHSVIEKGQTVTLRCDPISGHDNLYWYRRVMGKEIKFLLHFVKESKQDESGMPNNRFLAERTGGTYSTLKVQPAELEDSGVYFCASSPPDNEQFFGPGTRLTVL.

The chain uses TRBV11-2 and TRBJ2-3, with a possible D match to TRBD1 (6 bases). The CDR3 sequence is 17 residues long. V lost 3 bases, J lost 1 base, and 17 bases lay in between. Germline values: CDR1 SGHAT, CDR2 FQNNGV. CDR3 sequence (DNA): TGTGCCAGCAGCTTGGCCTTCAGGGGAGTGGGCACAGATACGCAGTATTTT. Protein: CASSLAFRGVGTDTQYF.

The chain carries TRBV13 and TRBJ2-2; D possibly corresponds to TRBD1 (5 bases). The CDR3 extends over 16 amino acids. The V end was cut by 0 bases, the J end by 5 bases, with 13 bases between. Germline V gene sequence: CDR1 PRHDT, CDR2 FYEKMQ (reference sequence). The CDR3 sequence: CASSLGAGRGTGELFF. The DNA of the CDR3 is TGTGCCAGCAGCTTAGGTGCAGGGCGAGGAACCGGGGAGCTGTTTTTT.

The V gene is TRBV19, the J gene TRBJ1-1; possibly TRBD1 for D (5 bases). The CDR3 covers 17 residues. Germline V gene data show CDR1 as LNHDA and CDR2 as SQIVND (reference sequence). The V gene lost 5 bases and the J gene lost 0 bases, with 19 bases spanning the gap. CDR3 residues: CASSLSGLGGVNTEAFF. CDR3 DNA: TGTGCCAGTAGTCTCTCGGGATTGGGGGGGGTGAACACTGAAGCTTTCTTT.

This chain joins TRBV19 and TRBJ2-7; TRBD2 aligns across 10 bases. The CDR3 runs 16 residues. The J segment lost 1 base and the V segment lost 2 bases, leaving 5 bases of the junction unmatched. CDR1 LNHDA and CDR2 SQIVND come from the germline V gene (reference sequence). The CDR3 region is CASSIPASGGSYEQYF. DNA for the CDR3: TGTGCCAGTAGTATACCCGCTAGCGGGGGTTCCTACGAGCAGTACTTC.

V usage is TRBV7-3 and J usage is TRBJ2-7, with TRBD2 matching over 11 bases. There are 13 residues in the CDR3. J lost 10 bases, V lost 3 bases, and 5 bases had no gene match. Germline V gene sequence: CDR1 SGHTA, CDR2 FQGTGA. The CDR3 is CASSFTSGSNQYF. CDR3 nucleotides: TGTGCCAGCAGCTTTACTAGCGGGAGTAACCAGTACTTC.

This rearrangement joins TRBV11-2 to TRBJ2-1; TRBD2 might be the D (5 bases). Germline CDR1 and CDR2: SGHAT and FQNNGV. V lost 5 bases, J lost 8 bases, and 19 bases lay in between. The CDR3 is 15 residues long. The CDR3, as DNA: TGTGCCAGCAGCCCAGTGGGCGATTACGGGGATGAGCAGTTCTTC. It codes for CASSPVGDYGDEQFF.

The chain employs TRBV2 and TRBJ1-5; D perhaps matches TRBD1 (6 bases). V was pared by 6 bases and J by 4 bases, with 10 bases between. There are 13 residues in the CDR3. Germline V gene data show CDR1 as SNHLY and CDR2 as FYNNEI. The CDR3 DNA reads as TGTGCCAGCAGCGGTGGACAGAATCAGCCCCAGCATTTT. This encodes CASSGGQNQPQHF.

V and J are TRBV28 and TRBJ1-2; TRBD1 aligns across 8 bases. Germline CDR1 and CDR2: MDHEN and SYDVKM. The ends lost 1 base at V and 7 bases at J; junction bases unmatched: 2. The length of the CDR3 is 13 residues. The CDR3 bases are TGTGCCAGCAGTTTATCAGGGGGCCGTGGCTACACCTTC. Residues: CASSLSGGRGYTF.

This clone was seen only once. V gene TRBV18 combines with J gene TRBJ1-5; maybe TRBD1 (6 bases). Germline CDR1 reads KGHSH; CDR2 reads LQKENI. V was trimmed by 6 bases and J by 7 bases, leaving 13 bases between them. This CDR3 spans 13 amino acids. CDR3 nucleotides: TGTGCCAGCTCTCCAGGGGAGGCGCAGCCCCAGCATTTT. Residues: CASSPGEAQPQHF.

This clone showed up just a few times. The chain has TRBV5-4 and TRBJ2-2, with 9 bases lining up with TRBD1. There are 13 residues in the CDR3. J lost 4 bases, V lost 10 bases, and 5 bases had no gene match. Germline CDR1 SGHNT, CDR2 YYREEE (reference sequence). DNA for the CDR3: TGTGCCGGGGGACAGGGAGGCACCGGGGAGCTGTTTTTT. This translates into CAGGQGGTGELFF.

This clone was observed a handful of times. This chain connects TRBV19 to TRBJ2-1, with a possible D match to TRBD2 (5 bases). The ends were cut back, 9 bases at V and 0 bases at J, with 12 bases in the middle. CDR1 and CDR2 from the germline V gene are LNHDA and SQIVND (reference sequence). CDR3 length: 14 residues. The CDR3 nucleotides are TGTGCCAGCCGATCGGGGAGCTCCTACAATGAGCAGTTCTTC. It codes for CASRSGSSYNEQFF.

This rearrangement joins TRBV28 to TRBJ2-7; weak D call: TRBD1 (6 bases). The CDR3 runs 16 residues. In germline, CDR1 is MDHEN, CDR2 SYDVKM. V lost 4 bases, J lost 0 bases, and 16 bases lay in between. The CDR3 DNA is TGTGCCAGCAGTTCTCCAGGGGCAGAAATCTCCTACGAGCAGTACTTC. Protein product: CASSSPGAEISYEQYF.

The chain combines TRBV19 with TRBJ1-4; tentative D call: TRBD1 (6 bases). CDR3 size: 15 residues. CDR1 LNHDA and CDR2 SQIVND come from the germline V gene (reference sequence). V dropped 5 bases and J dropped 1 base, with 11 bases sitting between them. The CDR3 protein is CASSVSRGTNEKLFF. Here the CDR3 DNA reads TGTGCCAGTAGTGTGTCCAGGGGAACTAATGAAAAACTGTTTTTT.

The chain carries TRBV6-4 and TRBJ2-3; 14 bases are shared with TRBD2. The germline V gene encodes CDR1 MRHNA and CDR2 SNTAGT. V was pared by 7 bases and J by 3 bases, with 3 bases of the junction left unmatched. The CDR3 totals 15 residues. The CDR3 bases are TGTGCCAGCACCCGGACTAGCGGGGGGACAGATACGCAGTATTTT. This gives the protein CASTRTSGGTDTQYF.

This sequence joins TRBV11-2 and TRBJ2-1; TRBD2 aligns across 9 bases. The V segment lost 4 bases and the J segment 5 bases; nucleotides outside the gene matches: 12. Germline CDR1 SGHAT, CDR2 FQNNGV. This CDR3 contains 17 residues. CDR3 loop: CASSSISGRGGDNEQFF. The CDR3 DNA is TGTGCCAGCAGCTCCATTAGCGGGAGAGGAGGGGACAATGAGCAGTTCTTC.

The rearrangement joins TRBV6-5 to TRBJ2-1, with 9 bases aligning to TRBD2. V trimming: 4 bases; J trimming: 4 bases; junction bases outside the gene matches: 8. The CDR3 has 16 amino acids. CDR1 is MNHEY, CDR2 SVGAGI, per germline. CDR3 nucleotide sequence: TGTGCCAGCAGTTCCAGTAGCGGGAGTGCTTACAATGAGCAGTTCTTC. Its protein product is CASSSSSGSAYNEQFF.

In its sample, this clone was seen once. The V and J genes are TRBV18 and TRBJ1-5; D remains unclear. The CDR3 sequence is 15 residues long. Per the germline V gene, CDR1 is KGHSH and CDR2 is LQKENI. The V and J ends lost 2 bases and 3 bases respectively, with 11 bases between them. The CDR3 DNA sequence: TGTGCCAGCTCACCAAACTCAAACTACAATCAGCCCCAGCATTTT. Protein product: CASSPNSNYNQPQHF.